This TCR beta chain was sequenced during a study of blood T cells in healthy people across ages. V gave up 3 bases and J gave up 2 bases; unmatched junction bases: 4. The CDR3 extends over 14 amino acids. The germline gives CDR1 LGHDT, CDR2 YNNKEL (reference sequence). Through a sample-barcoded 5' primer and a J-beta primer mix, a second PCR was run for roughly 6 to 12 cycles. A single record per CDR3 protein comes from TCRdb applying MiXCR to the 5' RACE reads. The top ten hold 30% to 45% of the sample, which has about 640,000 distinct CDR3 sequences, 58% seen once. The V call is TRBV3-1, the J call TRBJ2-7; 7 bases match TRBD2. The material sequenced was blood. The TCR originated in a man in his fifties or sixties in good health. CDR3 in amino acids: CASSQTSTTYEQYF. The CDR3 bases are TGTGCCAGCAGCCAGACTAGCACCACCTACGAGCAGTACTTC.